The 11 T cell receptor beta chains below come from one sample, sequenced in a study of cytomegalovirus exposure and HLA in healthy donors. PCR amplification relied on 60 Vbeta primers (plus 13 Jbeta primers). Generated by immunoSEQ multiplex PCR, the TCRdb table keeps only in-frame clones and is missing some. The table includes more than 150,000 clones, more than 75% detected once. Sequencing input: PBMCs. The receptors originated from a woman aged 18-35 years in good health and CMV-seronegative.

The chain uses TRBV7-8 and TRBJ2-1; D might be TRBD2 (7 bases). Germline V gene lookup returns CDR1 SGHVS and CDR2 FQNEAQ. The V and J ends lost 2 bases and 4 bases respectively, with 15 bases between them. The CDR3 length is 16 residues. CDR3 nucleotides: TGTGCCAGCAGCTTACCGTGGGGGGGCCCGTACAATGAGCAGTTCTTC. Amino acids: CASSLPWGGPYNEQFF.

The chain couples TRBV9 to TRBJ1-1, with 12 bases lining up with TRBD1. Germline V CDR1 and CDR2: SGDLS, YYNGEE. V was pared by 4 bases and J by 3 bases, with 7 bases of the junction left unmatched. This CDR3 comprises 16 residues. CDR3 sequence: CASSRPGTGGDTEAFF. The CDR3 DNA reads TGTGCCAGCAGCCGTCCCGGGACAGGGGGCGACACTGAAGCTTTCTTT.

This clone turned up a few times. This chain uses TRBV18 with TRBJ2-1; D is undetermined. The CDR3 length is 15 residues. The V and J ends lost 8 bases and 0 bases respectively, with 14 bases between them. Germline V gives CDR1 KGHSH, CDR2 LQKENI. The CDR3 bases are TGTGCCAGCGCCCCCTCGGAGAGCTCCTACAATGAGCAGTTCTTC. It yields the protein CASAPSESSYNEQFF.

The CDR3 spells CASSPLRTGELFF. DNA of the CDR3: TGTGCCAGTAGCCCTCTCCGCACCGGGGAGCTGTTTTTT. This chain joins TRBV19 and TRBJ2-2; no definite D call. The CDR3 extends over 13 amino acids. Germline CDR1 reads LNHDA; CDR2 reads SQIVND (reference sequence). V shed 6 bases and J shed 4 bases, with 9 bases lying between them.

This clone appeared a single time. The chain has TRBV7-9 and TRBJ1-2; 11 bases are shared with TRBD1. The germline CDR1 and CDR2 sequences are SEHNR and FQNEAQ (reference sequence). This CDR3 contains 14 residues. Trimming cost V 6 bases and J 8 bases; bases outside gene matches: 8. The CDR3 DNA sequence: TGTGCCAGCAGTCTGGACAGGGGGCTTCGAGGCTACACCTTC. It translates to CASSLDRGLRGYTF.

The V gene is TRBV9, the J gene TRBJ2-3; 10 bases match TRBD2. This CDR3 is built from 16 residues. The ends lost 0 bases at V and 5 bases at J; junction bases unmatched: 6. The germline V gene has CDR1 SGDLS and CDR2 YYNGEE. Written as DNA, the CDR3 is TGTGCCAGCAGCGTAGTGGGAGCGGGAGGGAGAGATACGCAGTATTTT. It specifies CASSVVGAGGRDTQYF.

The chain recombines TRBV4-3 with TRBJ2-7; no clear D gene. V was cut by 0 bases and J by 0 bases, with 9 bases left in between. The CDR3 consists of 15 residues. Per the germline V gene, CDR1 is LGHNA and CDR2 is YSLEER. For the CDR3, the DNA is TGCGCCAGCAGCCAAGAGCACTTTTACTCCTACGAGCAGTACTTC. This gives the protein CASSQEHFYSYEQYF.

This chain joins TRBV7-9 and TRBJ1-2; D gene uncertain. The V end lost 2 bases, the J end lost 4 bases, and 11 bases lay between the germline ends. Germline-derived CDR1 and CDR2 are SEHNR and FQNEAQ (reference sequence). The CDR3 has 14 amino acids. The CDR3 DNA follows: TGTGCCAGCAGCTTATCTCTGACAAGCTATGGCTACACCTTC. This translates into CASSLSLTSYGYTF. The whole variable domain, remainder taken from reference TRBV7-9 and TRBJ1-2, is DTGVSQNPRHKITKRGQNVTFRCDPISEHNRLYWYRQTLGQGPEFLTYFQNEAQLEKSRLLSDRFSAERPKGSFSTLEIQRTEQGDSAMYLCASSLSLTSYGYTFGSGTRLTVV.

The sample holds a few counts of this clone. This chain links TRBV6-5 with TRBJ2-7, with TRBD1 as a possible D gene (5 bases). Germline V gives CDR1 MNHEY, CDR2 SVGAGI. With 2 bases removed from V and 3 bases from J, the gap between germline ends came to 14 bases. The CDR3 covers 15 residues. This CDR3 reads CASSYTGHPVYEQYF. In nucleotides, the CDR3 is TGTGCCAGCAGTTACACAGGACACCCGGTCTACGAGCAGTACTTC.

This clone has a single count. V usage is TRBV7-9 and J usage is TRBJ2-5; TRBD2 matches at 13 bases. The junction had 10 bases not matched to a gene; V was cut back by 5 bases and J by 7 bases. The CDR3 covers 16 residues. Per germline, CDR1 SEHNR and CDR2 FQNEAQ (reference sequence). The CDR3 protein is CASSITSGRVQTTQYF. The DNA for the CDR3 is TGTGCCAGCAGCATAACTAGCGGGAGGGTCCAAACGACCCAGTACTTC.

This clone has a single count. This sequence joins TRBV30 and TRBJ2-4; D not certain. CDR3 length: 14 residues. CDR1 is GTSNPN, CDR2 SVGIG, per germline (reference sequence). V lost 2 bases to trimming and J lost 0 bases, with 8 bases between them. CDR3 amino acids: CAWSPVVAKNIQYF. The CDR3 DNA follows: TGTGCCTGGAGTCCCGTTGTAGCCAAAAACATTCAGTACTTC. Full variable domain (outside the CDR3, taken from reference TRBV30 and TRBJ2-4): SQTIHQWPATLVQPVGSPLSLECTVEGTSNPNLYWYRQAAGRGLQLLFYSVGIGQISSEVPQNLSASRPQDRQFILSSKKLLLSDSGFYLCAWSPVVAKNIQYFGAGTRLSVL.